The rows below give T cell receptor beta chains drawn from one sample of a study. TCRdb processed the 5' RACE reads anew with MiXCR; each CDR3 protein has one entry. Seen here are some 64,000 distinct CDR3 sequences, about 22% observed once, and the top ten hold more than 2.5%. The sequencing input was memory CD4+ T cells sorted from a lymph node. The receptors stem from a female donor with breast cancer. The CDR3 runs from the conserved cysteine through the conserved F or W. Fields, in order: V gene, clone size, D gene, J gene, CDR3 protein, CDR3 DNA. D genes are given only for firm matches. A row's size may be missing; if present it is once, few, many or a size class.

V: TRBV7-9
size: -
D: -
J: TRBJ2-3
CDR3: CASSAGTSNQPQYF
DNA: TGTGCCAGCAGCGCCGGGACAAGCAATCAGCCCCAGTATTTT

V: TRBV9
size: few
D: TRBD1
J: TRBJ2-7
CDR3: CASSAPGQENEQYF
DNA: TGTGCCAGCAGCGCACCGGGACAGGAGAACGAGCAGTACTTC

V: TRBV24-1
size: few
D: TRBD1
J: TRBJ1-2
CDR3: CATSDPRQGRGYTF
DNA: TGTGCCACCAGTGACCCCCGACAGGGACGAGGCTACACCTTC

V: TRBV20-1
size: few
D: TRBD2
J: TRBJ2-3
CDR3: CSAEGDSGRRDTDTQYF
DNA: TGCAGTGCCGAGGGGGATAGCGGGAGACGGGACACAGATACGCAGTATTTT

V: TRBV20-1
size: -
D: -
J: TRBJ2-2
CDR3: CSARVGTNTGKLFF
DNA: TGCAGTGCTAGGGTGGGGACGAACACCGGGAAGCTGTTTTTT

V: TRBV7-8
size: -
D: -
J: TRBJ1-2
CDR3: CASSPREGPANYGYTF
DNA: TGTGCCAGCAGCCCGCGGGAGGGCCCAGCGAACTATGGCTACACCTTC

V: TRBV12-3/TRBV12-4
size: -
D: TRBD1
J: TRBJ2-3
CDR3: CASTQTGGFLDTQYF
DNA: TGTGCCAGCACCCAGACAGGGGGGTTTTTGGATACGCAGTATTTT

V: TRBV27
size: -
D: -
J: TRBJ1-2
CDR3: CASSPRDTGRLGYTF
DNA: TGTGCCAGCAGCCCCCGGGACACGGGGCGGTTGGGCTACACCTTC

V: TRBV20-1
size: few
D: TRBD1
J: TRBJ1-1
CDR3: CSGGRTGIEAFF
DNA: TGCAGCGGGGGGAGGACAGGGATTGAAGCTTTCTTT

V: TRBV7-6
size: -
D: TRBD2
J: TRBJ2-6
CDR3: CASSLEASGGSSGANVLTF
DNA: TGTGCCAGCAGCTTAGAGGCTAGCGGGGGTAGCTCTGGGGCCAACGTCCTGACTTTC

V: TRBV14
size: few
D: -
J: TRBJ2-3
CDR3: CASSQGFSTDTQYF
DNA: TGTGCCAGCAGCCAAGGATTTAGCACAGATACGCAGTATTTT

V: TRBV4-2
size: -
D: TRBD1
J: TRBJ1-5
CDR3: CASSQDAGGDQPQHF
DNA: TGTGCCAGCAGCCAAGATGCAGGGGGCGATCAGCCCCAGCATTTT

V: TRBV5-6
size: many
D: -
J: TRBJ2-7
CDR3: CASSSRSLYEQYF
DNA: TGTGCCAGCAGCTCCCGATCCCTCTACGAGCAGTACTTC

V: TRBV10-3
size: -
D: -
J: TRBJ2-1
CDR3: CAIGINNEQFF
DNA: TGTGCCATCGGGATAAACAATGAGCAGTTCTTC

V: TRBV11-2
size: few
D: TRBD1
J: TRBJ1-1
CDR3: CASSLVGYRGIRSTEAFF
DNA: TGTGCCAGCAGCTTAGTAGGGTACAGGGGGATCCGGAGCACTGAAGCTTTCTTT

V: TRBV5-5
size: -
D: -
J: TRBJ1-1
CDR3: CASSLTALNTEAFF
DNA: TGTGCCAGCAGCTTGACAGCGCTCAACACTGAAGCTTTCTTT

V: TRBV20-1
size: few
D: TRBD2
J: TRBJ2-3
CDR3: CSARDGTSGGGSTDTQYF
DNA: TGCAGTGCTAGAGATGGGACTAGCGGGGGGGGTAGCACAGATACGCAGTATTTT

V: TRBV28
size: few
D: -
J: TRBJ1-2
CDR3: CAWGGQGGGYTF
DNA: TGTGCCTGGGGGGGGCAGGGAGGCGGCTACACCTTC

V: TRBV20-1
size: -
D: TRBD1
J: TRBJ2-7
CDR3: CSASPGQGASYEQYF
DNA: TGCAGTGCTAGTCCCGGACAGGGGGCATCCTACGAGCAGTACTTC

V: TRBV6-1
size: many
D: -
J: TRBJ1-5
CDR3: CASSEQGSGQPQHF
DNA: TGTGCCAGCAGTGAACAGGGCTCCGGTCAGCCCCAGCATTTT

V: TRBV2
size: -
D: -
J: TRBJ1-5
CDR3: CASLLDRQNQPQHF
DNA: TGTGCCAGCCTTTTGGACAGACAGAATCAGCCCCAGCATTTT

V: TRBV12-3/TRBV12-4
size: few
D: -
J: TRBJ2-3
CDR3: CACSPAGLPDTQYF
DNA: TGTGCCTGCAGCCCCGCGGGGTTACCAGATACGCAGTATTTT

V: TRBV5-1
size: many
D: -
J: TRBJ2-1
CDR3: CASSPRDTTYNEQFF
DNA: TGCGCCAGCAGTCCCAGGGACACTACCTACAATGAGCAGTTCTTC

V: TRBV5-1
size: -
D: -
J: TRBJ1-1
CDR3: CASSPTGNAEAFF
DNA: TGCGCCAGCAGCCCCACAGGGAACGCTGAAGCTTTCTTT

V: TRBV29-1
size: -
D: -
J: TRBJ2-1
CDR3: CCAANGGSYNEQFF
DNA: TGCTGCGCGGCGAACGGGGGCTCCTACAATGAGCAGTTCTTC

V: TRBV4-3
size: many
D: TRBD1
J: TRBJ2-5
CDR3: CASSQATGGETQYF
DNA: TGCGCCAGCAGCCAAGCGACAGGGGGAGAGACCCAGTACTTC

V: TRBV5-1
size: -
D: TRBD1
J: TRBJ2-1
CDR3: CASSPGQVHNEQFF
DNA: TGCGCCAGCAGCCCCGGACAGGTTCACAATGAGCAGTTCTTC

V: TRBV10-3
size: -
D: TRBD1
J: TRBJ2-3
CDR3: CAIRGQGDTQYF
DNA: TGTGCCATCAGGGGACAGGGGGATACGCAGTATTTT